These 13 T cell receptor beta chains were all obtained from the same sample, sequenced in a study of blood T cell repertoires in COVID-19. Sequencing used immunoSEQ multiplex PCR; TCRdb keeps in-frame clones, though not all of them. The sample includes over 250,000 clones, roughly 80% seen only once; the top ten take 7.5% to 10%. The source material was peripheral blood. These receptors all come from a woman aged 50 to 60 who had recovered from COVID-19.

The chain couples TRBV11-3 to TRBJ2-7; D possibly corresponds to TRBD1 (6 bases). Trimming removed 2 bases from V and 0 bases from J, with 17 bases in between. Per the germline V gene, CDR1 is SGHNT and CDR2 is YENEEA. This CDR3 contains 17 residues. This chain's CDR3 is CASSLRGQQGNSYEQYF. The CDR3, as DNA: TGTGCCAGCAGCTTACGAGGTCAGCAGGGGAACTCCTACGAGCAGTACTTC.

The rearrangement links TRBV12-3 or TRBV12-4 to TRBJ1-2; 7 positions agree with TRBD1. The CDR3 runs to 13 residues. V was clipped by 6 bases and J by 4 bases; unmatched bases: 5. The DNA of the CDR3 is TGTGCCAGCAGCCTCCGGGACAGCTATGGCTACACCTTC. Protein product: CASSLRDSYGYTF.

The V call is TRBV11-2, the J call TRBJ1-2; 7 bases line up with TRBD1. The J segment lost 0 bases and the V segment lost 5 bases, leaving 9 bases of the junction unmatched. This CDR3 region has 16 residues. The germline CDR1 and CDR2 sequences are SGHAT and FQNNGV. The CDR3 here is CASSLDRSWSNYGYTF. The CDR3 bases are TGTGCCAGCAGCCTGGACAGGTCTTGGTCTAACTATGGCTACACCTTC.

This clone appeared a single time. The chain employs TRBV28 and TRBJ1-2; D is unresolved. This CDR3 is built from 12 residues. The germline V gene has CDR1 MDHEN and CDR2 SYDVKM. Trimming took off 2 bases at V and 10 bases at J, with 11 bases between the two ends. The CDR3 DNA sequence: TGTGCCAGCAGTTTAAGGTACACAGACTACACCTTC. Its translation is CASSLRYTDYTF.

The chain recombines TRBV28 with TRBJ2-7, with a tentative D call TRBD2 (5 bases). V was clipped by 6 bases and J by 13 bases, with 19 bases between them. Germline V gene lookup returns CDR1 MDHEN and CDR2 SYDVKM. The CDR3 runs 12 residues. Here the CDR3 reads CASSPLKAANYF. The CDR3 region has the DNA TGTGCCAGCAGCCCCCTAAAAGCGGCGAACTACTTC.

The chain uses TRBV5-6 and TRBJ2-7; TRBD2 matches at 10 bases. V lost 7 bases and J lost 5; bases outside the gene matches: 9. The CDR3 consists of 14 residues. Germline V gene lookup returns CDR1 SGHDT and CDR2 YYEEEE. The CDR3 loop is CASGTGTSVHEQYF. In DNA, the CDR3 is TGTGCCAGCGGCACCGGGACTAGCGTCCACGAGCAGTACTTC.

The chain combines TRBV6-6 with TRBJ2-1; possible D gene TRBD1, 6 bases. Per the germline V gene, CDR1 is MNHNY and CDR2 is SVGAGI (reference sequence). V dropped 5 bases and J dropped 1 base, with 12 bases sitting between them. The CDR3 consists of 15 residues. CDR3 coding DNA: TGTGCCAGCAGTCGGGCAAGGGGGTCCTACAATGAGCAGTTCTTC. It is translated as CASSRARGSYNEQFF.

The genes are TRBV12-3 or TRBV12-4 and TRBJ1-1; D might be TRBD1 (5 bases). The CDR3 is 13 residues long. The V end lost 7 bases, the J end lost 3 bases, and 12 bases lay between the germline ends. The CDR3 loop is CASTDTGDTEAFF. CDR3 in DNA: TGTGCCAGCACCGATACAGGAGACACTGAAGCTTTCTTT.

The J gene is TRBJ1-2, the V gene TRBV28; 8 bases line up with TRBD1. Trimming at V came to 6 bases and at J to 8 bases, leaving 11 bases not matched to a gene. The CDR3 runs to 14 residues. Per germline, CDR1 MDHEN and CDR2 SYDVKM. In DNA form, the CDR3 reads TGTGCCAGCAGCCAAGCAGACAGGGGAGGAGGCTACACCTTC. This codes for CASSQADRGGGYTF.

The V call is TRBV28, the J call TRBJ1-4; the match to TRBD1 covers 11 bases. V gave up 5 bases and J gave up 7 bases; unmatched junction bases: 6. Germline V gives CDR1 MDHEN, CDR2 SYDVKM. The CDR3 consists of 15 residues. The CDR3 coding sequence is TGTGCCAGCAGTGTCCGGACAGGGGGCGGTGAAAAACTGTTTTTT. Translating gives CASSVRTGGGEKLFF.

This rearrangement joins TRBV7-8 to TRBJ1-4, with D possibly being TRBD1 (5 bases). CDR1 is SGHVS and CDR2 is FQNEAQ in the germline V gene. The CDR3 totals 14 residues. Trimming left V 1 base short and J 4 bases short, with 7 bases between. Here the CDR3 reads CASSLEGLNEKLFF. The CDR3 DNA follows: TGTGCCAGCAGCTTAGAGGGGCTTAATGAAAAACTGTTTTTT.

The chain links TRBV19 to TRBJ2-5, with 8 positions matching TRBD1. CDR3 length equals 17 residues. Germline lookup yields CDR1 LNHDA and CDR2 SQIVND (reference sequence). V lost 3 bases, J lost 5 bases, and 14 bases stayed unmatched. The CDR3 DNA reads as TGTGCCAGTAGTATGAGGGCGAACAGGGGGTTCGGGGAGACCCAGTACTTC. Amino acids: CASSMRANRGFGETQYF.

The chain employs TRBV28 and TRBJ2-7; the D gene could be TRBD1 or TRBD2 (5 bases each). This CDR3 region has 13 residues. Germline V gene lookup returns CDR1 MDHEN and CDR2 SYDVKM. Trimming stripped 10 bases from V and 2 bases from J, with 15 bases between. In DNA, the CDR3 is TGTGCCATCAGAGGGGTGAGCCCCTACGAGCAGTACTTC. It encodes CAIRGVSPYEQYF.